The present TCR beta chain was sequenced within a study of blood T cell repertoires in COVID-19. Across the study: Sites across the United States, Italy and Spain contributed samples from acute and convalescent COVID-19. T cells, B-cell-depleted T cells, or PBMCs provided the cDNA or gDNA that served as material.

Germline V gene lookup returns CDR1 SGHRS and CDR2 YFSETQ. The CDR3 sequence is 14 residues long. With 7 bases clipped from V and 4 bases from J, the junction kept 8 bases outside the gene matches. As handled by the study authors: Quantification of nucleated cells was approximated via reference gene primer amplification. Using immunoSEQ multiplex PCR, the repertoire was profiled, and TCRdb retains in-frame clones only, with some absent. The V and J calls and clone size come from that table; D and trimming were worked out from the DNA. Here the sample spans 190,000 or so clones, about 77% being singletons.

The V gene is TRBV5-1, the J gene TRBJ1-1; 9 bases are shared with TRBD1. The specimen sequenced was peripheral blood. The sequence was obtained from a woman aged 80 or over with active or convalescent COVID-19. The CDR3 DNA sequence: TGCGCCAGCGCCCGAGACAGGGGGGGCACTGAAGCTTTCTTT. It is translated as CASARDRGGTEAFF.